The 29 T cell receptor beta chains below come from one sample, sequenced in a study of technical replicates of blood from several donors. Sequenced by immunoSEQ multiplex PCR; TCRdb stores in-frame clones only, minus some. The table shows 90,000 or so clones, with 95% occurring only once. Sequencing was carried out using T cells isolated from PBMCs. The receptors originated from a human donor in good health.

The chain recombines TRBV10-2 with TRBJ2-7; a weak D match, TRBD1 (6 bases). CDR3 length: 16 residues. V was pared by 10 bases and J by 2 bases, with 24 bases between. Germline V gives CDR1 WSHSY, CDR2 SAAADI. CDR3 amino acids: CAIPPRNGTPTYEQYF. CDR3 nucleotide sequence: TGCGCCATCCCTCCAAGGAACGGGACACCGACCTACGAGCAGTACTTC.

This clone was picked up one time. The CDR3 here is CASRPLGLQYF. CDR3 nucleotides: TGTGCCAGTAGGCCCCTCGGACTGCAGTACTTC. The V call is TRBV19, the J call TRBJ2-7; TRBD2 is a possible D gene (5 bases). Trimming took 6 bases from V and 9 from J, leaving 12 bases between them. This CDR3 spans 11 amino acids. Germline lookup yields CDR1 LNHDA and CDR2 SQIVND (reference sequence).

This chain uses TRBV28 with TRBJ2-4; 7 bases are shared with TRBD1. CDR3 length: 14 residues. V lost 5 bases, J lost 9 bases, and 10 bases stayed unmatched. Germline assignment: CDR1 MDHEN and CDR2 SYDVKM. The DNA of the CDR3 is TGTGCCAGCAGTGTCAACAGGGGAATCGGCATTCAGTACTTC. This sequence encodes CASSVNRGIGIQYF.

V is TRBV5-5 and J is TRBJ2-3; D is undetermined. This CDR3 is 13 amino acids long. CDR1 is SGHKS, CDR2 YYEKEE, per germline (reference sequence). The V and J ends lost 4 bases and 3 bases respectively, with 9 bases between them. The CDR3 coding sequence is TGTGCCAGCAGCCCTGGCCCTACAGATACGCAGTATTTT. Translation gives CASSPGPTDTQYF.

This chain uses TRBV30 with TRBJ1-4; 9 bases are a match to TRBD1. V lost 4 bases to trimming and J lost 2 bases; unmatched junction nucleotides: 5. The CDR3 has 15 amino acids. CDR1 and CDR2 (germline): GTSNPN, SVGIG (reference sequence). CDR3 amino acids: CAWKDRGTTNEKLFF. Here the CDR3 DNA reads TGTGCCTGGAAGGACAGGGGTACGACTAATGAAAAACTGTTTTTT.

The chain carries TRBV4-2 and TRBJ2-3; D call uncertain. Germline CDR1 is LGHNA and CDR2 is YNFKEQ. V was trimmed by 4 bases and J by 9 bases, leaving 14 bases between them. The CDR3 loop spans 13 amino acids. Here the CDR3 reads CASSPPSLGTQYF. The CDR3 coding sequence is TGTGCCAGCAGCCCCCCCAGCCTAGGAACGCAGTATTTT.

This clone showed up just once. This sequence joins TRBV4-1 and TRBJ1-5; 7 bases align to TRBD1. The J segment lost 7 bases and the V segment lost 9 bases, leaving 12 bases of the junction unmatched. The length of the CDR3 is 14 residues. CDR1 and CDR2 from the germline V gene are MGHRA and YSYEKL. The CDR3 region is CASSRQGDGQPQHF. The DNA for the CDR3 is TGCGCCAGTTCGAGGCAGGGGGACGGACAGCCCCAGCATTTT.

The rearrangement joins TRBV10-3 to TRBJ2-5; 8 bases are a match to TRBD1. This CDR3 spans 14 amino acids. CDR1 is ENHRY, CDR2 SYGVKD, per germline. With 2 bases clipped from V and 7 bases from J, the junction kept 6 bases outside the gene matches. This CDR3 is CAISEDRGFGTQYF. In DNA form, the CDR3 reads TGTGCCATCAGTGAGGACAGGGGATTCGGGACCCAGTACTTC.

The rearrangement links TRBV11-3 to TRBJ2-1; 7 bases align to TRBD2. Germline V gene sequence: CDR1 SGHNT, CDR2 YENEEA. The CDR3 extends over 14 amino acids. V shed 5 bases, J shed 7 bases, and the junction held 8 bases outside the gene matches. CDR3 residues: CASSPGLEGNEQFF. The DNA for the CDR3 is TGTGCCAGCAGCCCCGGACTAGAGGGGAATGAGCAGTTCTTC.

The J gene is TRBJ2-1, the V gene TRBV5-1, with 13 bases identical to TRBD2. CDR3 size: 16 residues. The V gene end was trimmed by 2 bases and the J gene end by 10 bases; junction bases not matched to a gene: 9. Per the germline V gene, CDR1 is SGHRS and CDR2 is YFSETQ. The CDR3 region is CASSFNGLAGVREQFF. DNA of the CDR3: TGCGCCAGCAGCTTCAATGGACTAGCGGGAGTTCGCGAGCAGTTCTTC.

The rearrangement joins TRBV9 to TRBJ2-3; no definite D call. V lost 4 bases to trimming and J lost 3 bases, with 12 bases between them. CDR1 is SGDLS and CDR2 is YYNGEE in the germline V gene. This CDR3 is 14 amino acids long. The CDR3 region has the DNA TGTGCCAGCAGCCCCTTTCGGGTTACAGATACGCAGTATTTT. This gives the protein CASSPFRVTDTQYF.

This rearrangement joins TRBV7-9 to TRBJ2-7; no firm D call. V was cut by 5 bases and J by 0 bases, with 8 bases left in between. The CDR3 runs 13 residues. Germline-derived CDR1 and CDR2 are SEHNR and FQNEAQ (reference sequence). The CDR3 DNA sequence: TGTGCCAGCAGCCCCAGTGCCTCCTACGAGCAGTACTTC. The encoded protein is CASSPSASYEQYF.

The rearrangement links TRBV7-6 to TRBJ2-7; 7 bases agree with TRBD1. The CDR3 is 15 residues long. The V gene's germline CDR1 is SGHVS and CDR2 FNYEAQ. The trim removed 1 base at V and 3 bases at J, leaving 6 bases unmatched. For the CDR3, the DNA is TGTGCCAGCAGCTTAGGACAGGGTTTAAACTACGAGCAGTACTTC. Translated, it gives CASSLGQGLNYEQYF.

This clone was seen more than once but under ten times. The rearrangement joins TRBV15 to TRBJ1-3; D not resolved. V lost 0 bases and J lost 0, with 12 bases in between. This CDR3 contains 17 residues. Per the germline V gene, CDR1 is LNHNV and CDR2 is YYDKDF (reference sequence). The CDR3 region has the DNA TGTGCCACCAGCAGAGATAAATCGCAGCGCTCTGGAAACACCATATATTTT. It encodes CATSRDKSQRSGNTIYF.

The chain carries TRBV7-6 and TRBJ2-2; no firm D call. The V gene's germline CDR1 is SGHVS and CDR2 FNYEAQ. The CDR3 is made up of 14 amino acids. The V end lost 5 bases, the J end lost 9 bases, and 16 bases lay between the germline ends. The CDR3 reads CASSPSRSSRELFF. CDR3 nucleotide sequence: TGTGCCAGCAGCCCTTCCCGTAGCTCCCGGGAGCTGTTTTTT.

The chain links TRBV28 to TRBJ2-3, with 9 nucleotides matching TRBD1. The V segment lost 5 bases and the J segment 4 bases; nucleotides outside the gene matches: 4. CDR3 length: 14 residues. Germline CDR1 reads MDHEN; CDR2 reads SYDVKM. CDR3 nucleotides: TGTGCCAGCAGTAAGACAGGGGGTCCAGATACGCAGTATTTT. This gives the protein CASSKTGGPDTQYF.

This chain joins TRBV28 and TRBJ2-7; possibly TRBD1 for D (7 bases). CDR3 length: 16 amino acids. V was trimmed by 3 bases and J by 7 bases, leaving 22 bases between them. The V gene's germline CDR1 is MDHEN and CDR2 SYDVKM. The CDR3 loop reads CASSFKDREVTEEQYF. The CDR3 bases are TGTGCCAGCAGTTTTAAAGACAGGGAGGTGACAGAGGAGCAGTACTTC. The complete variable domain, with remaining parts taken from reference TRBV28 and TRBJ2-7, reads DVKVTQSSRYLVKRTGEKVFLECVQDMDHENMFWYRQDPGLGLRLIYFSYDVKMKEKGDIPEGYSVSREKKERFSLILESASTNQTSMYLCASSFKDREVTEEQYFGPGTRLTVT.

The rearrangement joins TRBV27 to TRBJ2-5, with D maybe TRBD2 (5 bases). CDR1 and CDR2 (germline): MNHEY, SMNVEV (reference sequence). This CDR3 is built from 15 residues. V was pared by 3 bases and J by 1 base, with 12 bases between. The DNA of the CDR3 is TGTGCCAGCAGTTTCATCGGGCGGGCCCAAGAGACCCAGTACTTC. Protein product: CASSFIGRAQETQYF.

This chain connects TRBV9 to TRBJ2-3; 8 bases agree with TRBD1. The CDR3 has 15 residues. V was clipped by 0 bases and J by 2 bases; unmatched bases: 2. Germline V lookup: CDR1 SGDLS, CDR2 YYNGEE. CDR3 DNA: TGTGCCAGCAGCGTAGACAGGGGGACCACAGATACGCAGTATTTT. The encoded protein is CASSVDRGTTDTQYF.

V and J are TRBV14 and TRBJ2-7, with 8 bases matching TRBD2. Trimming removed 1 base from V and 4 bases from J; junction bases left unmatched: 6. The CDR3 has 15 amino acids. CDR1 is SGHDN, CDR2 FVKESK, per germline. The CDR3 region has the DNA TGTGCCAGCAGCCAAGCGGGAGGGCCAGTTTACGAGCAGTACTTC. It codes for CASSQAGGPVYEQYF.

The chain employs TRBV15 and TRBJ2-7, with D perhaps matching TRBD1 (5 bases). The CDR3 has 14 amino acids. V was clipped by 1 base and J by 6 bases, with 13 bases between them. Germline assignment: CDR1 LNHNV and CDR2 YYDKDF (reference sequence). The CDR3 nucleotides are TGTGCCACCAGCAGAGCCGGCTCAGGGTCCGAGCAGTACTTC. This sequence encodes CATSRAGSGSEQYF.

CDR3: CASGEREKLFF. The CDR3, as DNA: TGTGCCAGCGGGGAGCGGGAAAAACTGTTTTTT. The chain has TRBV6-6 and TRBJ1-4, with no clear D. The CDR3 length is 11 residues. Trimming shortened V by 8 bases and J by 8 bases, and 9 bases separated the two germline ends. Germline CDR1 is MNHNY and CDR2 is SVGAGI (reference sequence).

The CDR3 sequence is CASSETGNQPQHF. CDR3 sequence (DNA): TGTGCCAGCAGTGAAACGGGCAATCAGCCCCAGCATTTT. This chain links TRBV25-1 with TRBJ1-5; D is ambiguous. The CDR3 consists of 13 residues. Trimming removed 2 bases from V and 2 bases from J, with 4 bases in between. The germline V gene has CDR1 MGHDK and CDR2 SYGVNS.

The chain employs TRBV29-1 and TRBJ2-1; weak D call: TRBD2 (6 bases). With 5 bases removed from V and 2 bases from J, the gap between germline ends came to 13 bases. Germline CDR1 and CDR2: SQVTM and ANQGSEA. The CDR3 loop spans 14 amino acids. CDR3 amino acids: CSVLTSPTYNEQFF. In nucleotides, the CDR3 is TGCAGCGTTCTAACTAGCCCTACCTACAATGAGCAGTTCTTC.

The gene calls are TRBV25-1 and TRBJ2-1; 9 bases match TRBD2. Per germline, CDR1 MGHDK and CDR2 SYGVNS. After removal of 6 bases from V and 9 bases from J, the junction contained 9 bases not matched to a gene. The CDR3 covers 14 residues. CDR3 bases: TGTGCCAGCAGCCGACTAGCGGCCTCAGGTGAGCAGTTCTTC. It encodes CASSRLAASGEQFF.

V and J are TRBV27 and TRBJ1-1; D perhaps matches TRBD1 (5 bases). Deletions cut 6 bases from V and 2 bases from J, with 22 bases between. The germline CDR1 and CDR2 sequences are MNHEY and SMNVEV (reference sequence). The CDR3 is 17 residues long. CDR3 protein: CASSRSGDRGFNTEAFF. The CDR3 region has the DNA TGTGCCAGCAGCCGCTCGGGGGATCGTGGTTTTAACACTGAAGCTTTCTTT.

The chain couples TRBV12-5 to TRBJ1-3; D is possibly TRBD1 (5 bases). Germline values: CDR1 LGHNT, CDR2 FRNRAP. Trimming shortened V by 1 base and J by 0 bases, and 7 bases separated the two germline ends. The length of the CDR3 is 15 residues. The CDR3 protein is CASGLGGGSGNTIYF. The DNA of the CDR3 is TGTGCTAGTGGTTTGGGGGGGGGCTCTGGAAACACCATATATTTT. Based on the CDR3 plus reference TRBV12-5 and TRBJ1-3, the full variable domain is DARVTQTPRHKVTEMGQEVTMRCQPILGHNTVFWYRQTMMQGLELLAYFRNRAPLDDSGMPKDRFSAEMPDATLATLKIQPSEPRDSAVYFCASGLGGGSGNTIYFGEGSWLTVV.

The chain is built from TRBV2 and TRBJ2-5, with a tentative D call TRBD2 (6 bases). CDR1 and CDR2 (germline): SNHLY, FYNNEI. The CDR3 extends over 16 amino acids. The V and J ends lost 3 bases and 3 bases respectively, with 17 bases between them. The CDR3 nucleotides are TGTGCCAGCAGTGATGCCCTCGGAGCGGGCGAAGAGACCCAGTACTTC. Protein sequence: CASSDALGAGEETQYF. The whole variable domain, remainder taken from reference TRBV2 and TRBJ2-5, is EPEVTQTPSHQVTQMGQEVILRCVPISNHLYFYWYRQILGQKVEFLVSFYNNEISEKSEIFDDQFSVERPDGSNFTLKIRSTKLEDSAMYFCASSDALGAGEETQYFGPGTRLLVL.

The chain joins TRBV28 to TRBJ1-2, with TRBD1 matching over 7 bases. With 6 bases clipped from V and 2 bases from J, the junction kept 3 bases outside the gene matches. Germline V gene lookup returns CDR1 MDHEN and CDR2 SYDVKM. The CDR3 has 13 residues. For the CDR3, the DNA is TGTGCCAGCAGAGGGACAGAAAACTATGGCTACACCTTC. Its translation: CASRGTENYGYTF.